The 13 T cell receptor beta chains below all came from one sample that was sequenced in a study of T cells after yellow fever vaccination. TCRdb recomputed calls from the 5' RACE reads with MiXCR, one row per CDR3 protein. The table lists 250,000 to 300,000 distinct CDR3 sequences, 10% to 15% of them singletons. Material: CD4+ T cells sorted from PBMCs, obtained 45 days after the yellow fever booster vaccination. These TCRs come from a man aged 25 to 45 who received the YFV17D yellow fever vaccine.

The J gene is TRBJ2-7, the V gene TRBV7-9; possibly TRBD1 or TRBD2 for D (5 bases each). This CDR3 is 14 amino acids long. V was trimmed by 1 base and J by 4 bases, leaving 11 bases between them. Germline V gene lookup returns CDR1 SEHNR and CDR2 FQNEAQ (reference sequence). DNA for the CDR3: TGTGCCAGCAGCTTAGATCCGGGGCGATACGAGCAGTACTTC. Residues: CASSLDPGRYEQYF.

This clonotype was observed a handful of times. CDR3 DNA sequence: TGCGCCAGCAACCCCGGGACAGGGGACCCCTCACCCCTCCACTTT. Translating it yields CASNPGTGDPSPLHF. The chain employs TRBV5-1 and TRBJ1-6; 10 bases align to TRBD1. Germline V gene lookup returns CDR1 SGHRS and CDR2 YFSETQ. V shed 6 bases, J shed 10 bases, and the junction held 10 bases outside the gene matches. The CDR3 is made up of 15 amino acids.

With regard to this clonotype: A junction end diverges from the germline sequence, so it may reflect a read error. The CDR3 DNA is TGCAGTGCCCTAGCGGGAGAATCCACCGGGGGGCTGTTTTTT. Its translation is CSALAGESTGGLFF. The rearrangement joins TRBV20-1 to TRBJ2-2, with 10 bases that match TRBD2. The CDR3 has 14 residues. CDR1 and CDR2 from the germline V gene are DFQATT and SNEGSKA (reference sequence).

This clonotype has just a few counts. The genes are TRBV5-1 and TRBJ2-3, with 11 bases fitting TRBD2. CDR1 is SGHRS, CDR2 YFSETQ, per germline. The CDR3 contains 15 residues. V shed 5 bases, J shed 3 bases, and the junction held 5 bases outside the gene matches. The CDR3 nucleotides read TGCGCCAGCAGTATCGGGACTAGCGGTACAGATACGCAGTATTTT. It encodes CASSIGTSGTDTQYF. Using reference TRBV5-1 and TRBJ2-3 for the parts outside the CDR3, the full variable domain is KAGVTQTPRYLIKTRGQQVTLSCSPISGHRSVSWYQQTPGQGLQFLFEYFSETQRNKGNFPGRFSGRQFSNSRSEMNVSTLELGDSALYLCASSIGTSGTDTQYFGPGTRLTVL.

The sample holds many counts of this clonotype. The chain carries TRBV29-1 and TRBJ1-4, with D maybe TRBD1 (5 bases). The CDR3 is 12 residues long. Between the trimmed V and J ends, which lost 0 bases and 8 bases, there was a span of 7 bases. Germline lookup yields CDR1 SQVTM and CDR2 ANQGSEA. The CDR3 DNA reads TGCAGCGTTGAAGATGGGGCGGAAAAACTGTTTTTT. Translating it yields CSVEDGAEKLFF.

The J gene is TRBJ2-7, the V gene TRBV20-1; 11 bases are shared with TRBD2. Germline V lookup: CDR1 DFQATT, CDR2 SNEGSKA (reference sequence). Losses at the gene ends were 6 bases for V and 5 bases for J; bases not matched to a gene: 9. The CDR3 contains 14 residues. CDR3 sequence (DNA): TGCAGTGCGGATAGCGGGAGGGCCATCAACGAGCAGTACTTC. This codes for CSADSGRAINEQYF.

The chain has TRBV12-3 or TRBV12-4 and TRBJ1-1; the D is unclear. The V end was cut by 6 bases, the J end by 4 bases, with 6 bases between. CDR3 length: 11 residues. The CDR3 loop is CASRHTTEAFF. The CDR3 bases are TGTGCCAGCAGACATACCACTGAAGCTTTCTTT.

The genes are TRBV29-1 and TRBJ2-3, with 8 bases that match TRBD1. This CDR3 spans 12 amino acids. J was trimmed by 3 bases and V by 7 bases; bases with no gene match: 3. Germline V gene sequence: CDR1 SQVTM, CDR2 ANQGSEA. The CDR3 is CSGRTGTDTQYF. Written as DNA, the CDR3 is TGCAGCGGTCGGACAGGGACAGATACGCAGTATTTT.

The rearrangement uses TRBV12-5 and TRBJ2-3; 12 nucleotides agree with TRBD2. CDR1 and CDR2 (germline): LGHNT, FRNRAP. The CDR3 length is 18 residues. CDR3 loop: CAPCGLKRLAGVTDTQYF. CDR3 DNA sequence: TGTGCGCCTTGTGGTTTAAAGAGACTAGCGGGAGTGACAGATACGCAGTATTTT.

V is TRBV2 and J is TRBJ2-3; D uncertain. CDR1 and CDR2 from the germline V gene are SNHLY and FYNNEI. The CDR3 runs 12 residues. Between the trimmed V and J ends, which lost 2 bases and 5 bases, there was a span of 5 bases. This CDR3 is CASSEWIDTQYF. CDR3 bases: TGTGCCAGCAGTGAATGGATAGATACGCAGTATTTT.

In its sample, this clonotype was seen a few times. The gene calls are TRBV29-1 and TRBJ1-1; TRBD1 matches 11 bases. Trimming cost V 6 bases and J 4 bases; bases outside gene matches: 7. Germline-derived CDR1 and CDR2 are SQVTM and ANQGSEA. This CDR3 contains 14 residues. The CDR3, as DNA: TGCAGCGTATTGGACAGGGGGCTGAGCACTGAAGCTTTCTTT. Its protein is CSVLDRGLSTEAFF. The entire variable domain, with the rest obtained from reference TRBV29-1 and TRBJ1-1, is as follows: SAVISQKPSRDICQRGTSLTIQCQVDSQVTMMFWYRQQPGQSLTLIATANQGSEATYESGFVIDKFPISRPNLTFSTLTVSNMSPEDSSIYLCSVLDRGLSTEAFFGQGTRLTVV.

This clonotype was seen only a few times. The chain employs TRBV5-1 and TRBJ2-7, with D tentatively TRBD2 (5 bases). The CDR3 loop spans 15 amino acids. Between the trimmed V and J ends, which lost 2 bases and 3 bases, there was a span of 15 bases. Germline V gives CDR1 SGHRS, CDR2 YFSETQ. The CDR3 loop is CASSFTGEPFYEQYF. In DNA form, the CDR3 reads TGCGCCAGCAGCTTCACCGGGGAGCCTTTCTACGAGCAGTACTTC. The full variable domain, with the rest looked up from reference TRBV5-1 and TRBJ2-7, is KAGVTQTPRYLIKTRGQQVTLSCSPISGHRSVSWYQQTPGQGLQFLFEYFSETQRNKGNFPGRFSGRQFSNSRSEMNVSTLELGDSALYLCASSFTGEPFYEQYFGPGTRLTVT.

This clonotype was seen more than once but under ten times. This chain connects TRBV4-3 to TRBJ1-1, with 7 bases that match TRBD1. This CDR3 contains 16 residues. The ends lost 2 bases at V and 1 base at J; junction bases unmatched: 7. Germline loops: CDR1 LGHNA, CDR2 YSLEER. In DNA, the CDR3 is TGCGCCAGCAGCCAACGAGCAGGGGGAGAGAACACTGAAGCTTTCTTT. Protein product: CASSQRAGGENTEAFF.